This TCR beta chain was sequenced in a study of cytomegalovirus exposure and HLA in healthy donors. Study overall: Researchers previously reported finding some 110 million unique TCR beta sequences from about 200 million T cells. Overall study results and limits: Earlier findings revealed that most TCR beta V segments proved productive either about 87% or about 30% of the time. The authors later linked a missense DCLRE1C variant to TCR beta V- and J-gene trimming. Reports described diagnosis of cytomegalovirus status by the classifier as highly specific and sensitive.

V lost 4 bases, J lost 7 bases, and 14 bases lay in between. Per germline, CDR1 SGHNT and CDR2 YENEEA. The CDR3 has 13 amino acids. 13 Jbeta primers and 60 Vbeta primers were used for the PCR. The protocol was immunoSEQ multiplex PCR, while the TCRdb copy is restricted to in-frame clones and leaves out a portion. Of under 150,000 clones in the sample, roughly three quarters were seen once. In the case of this clone: Its antigen remains unidentified.

Sequenced sample: PBMCs. The rearrangement joins TRBV11-3 to TRBJ2-7; D is perhaps TRBD1 (6 bases). This sequence was found in a man aged 30 to 45 in good health and CMV-seronegative. CDR3 sequence (DNA): TGTGCCAGCAGCTCCCGAGGGGGACGGGAGCAGTACTTC. Protein product: CASSSRGGREQYF.